This entry describes one TCR beta chain. What it binds is unknown. This entry comes from a study of Graves' ophthalmopathy and Graves' hyperthyroidism. Background on the study: Cases classed as stable hyperthyroidism had no ophthalmopathy within 18 months of follow-up. Whole-study findings and limits: Separation of ophthalmopathy from stable hyperthyroidism was achieved by a 13-signature model, at about 89% sensitivity and under 83% specificity.

Deletions cut 7 bases from V and 5 bases from J, with 23 bases between. The CDR3 runs 16 residues. Germline V lookup: CDR1 SGHVS, CDR2 FQNEAQ. TCR beta CDR3 amplification used RNA transcripts. HTBI-primed RT-PCR formed the first round, and a multiplex PCR formed the second. MiXCR, applied by TCRdb to the multiplex PCR reads, yields one record per CDR3 protein. Of about 1.2 million distinct CDR3 sequences listed, 35% to 40% were seen once; the top ten hold roughly 11%. The receptor comes from an adult man with Graves' hyperthyroidism. Material for sequencing was peripheral blood or thyroid tissue (not recorded which). The chain is built from TRBV7-8 and TRBJ2-5; D is perhaps TRBD1 (5 bases). The CDR3 region has the DNA TGTGCCAGCAACCCGACGCGGCTAGTGGGGCAGGAGACCCAGTACTTC. This sequence encodes CASNPTRLVGQETQYF.